Given below is one T cell receptor beta chain in context. Sequenced by immunoSEQ multiplex PCR; TCRdb stores in-frame clones only, minus some. Of about 110,000 clones listed, roughly 95% are singletons. The sample originates from a study of cytomegalovirus exposure and HLA in healthy donors. This CDR3 contains 14 residues. CDR1 and CDR2 (germline): SGHDT, YYEEEE. Losses at the gene ends were 0 bases for V and 8 bases for J; bases not matched to a gene: 4. The sample taken for sequencing was PBMCs. V gene TRBV5-6 combines with J gene TRBJ2-1; 8 bases map to TRBD1. This sequence originates from a woman aged 18-29 years in good health and CMV-seronegative. CDR3 bases: TGTGCCAGCAGCTTGGCCAGGACAGGGCATGAGCAGTTCTTC. It encodes CASSLARTGHEQFF.